These T cell receptor beta chains were read from a single sample in a study of CD8 T cells in Susac syndrome. One entry per CDR3 protein, called by TCRdb with MiXCR from the immunoSEQ multiplex PCR reads. The sample consists of about 280,000 distinct CDR3 sequences, 70% to 90% of them appearing once. Material for sequencing was CD8+ T cells from PBMCs. The receptors originated from a human donor with multiple sclerosis. Each CDR3 is given with its conserved first and last residue. The D gene is left open where the match is weak. Clone size is shown for a subset of rows, as once, few, many or a class of expanded clone.

V gene: TRBV21-1
clone size: NA
J gene: TRBJ2-1
D gene: NA
CDR3 protein: CASSKALREVPYNEQFF
CDR3 DNA: TGTGCCAGCAGCAAAGCGCTGCGGGAGGTCCCCTACAATGAGCAGTTCTTC

V gene: TRBV7-9
clone size: NA
J gene: TRBJ2-7
D gene: TRBD2
CDR3 protein: CASSPRESGYEQYF
CDR3 DNA: TGTGCCAGCAGCCCGCGGGAGTCCGGGTACGAGCAGTACTTC

V gene: TRBV28
clone size: few
J gene: TRBJ2-2
D gene: NA
CDR3 protein: CASSTSAGELFF
CDR3 DNA: TGTGCCAGCAGTACTTCCGCCGGGGAGCTGTTTTTT

V gene: TRBV7-9
clone size: NA
J gene: TRBJ2-2
D gene: NA
CDR3 protein: CASSLVQGDTGELFF
CDR3 DNA: TGTGCCAGCAGCTTAGTGCAGGGAGACACCGGGGAGCTGTTTTTT

V gene: TRBV6-1
clone size: few
J gene: TRBJ2-7
D gene: TRBD2
CDR3 protein: CASSQLAGVIHEQYF
CDR3 DNA: TGTGCCAGCAGCCAACTAGCGGGAGTAATCCACGAGCAGTACTTC

V gene: TRBV7-9
clone size: NA
J gene: TRBJ1-1
D gene: NA
CDR3 protein: CASMPAGDEAFF
CDR3 DNA: TGTGCCAGCATGCCAGCAGGGGATGAAGCTTTCTTT

V gene: TRBV6-5
clone size: NA
J gene: TRBJ1-1
D gene: NA
CDR3 protein: CAVQRGGMTEAFF
CDR3 DNA: TGTGCCGTCCAGCGGGGAGGAATGACTGAAGCTTTCTTT

V gene: TRBV9
clone size: NA
J gene: TRBJ2-2
D gene: NA
CDR3 protein: CASSVDGGRTGELFF
CDR3 DNA: TGTGCCAGCAGCGTAGACGGCGGCCGCACCGGGGAGCTGTTTTTT

V gene: TRBV6-1
clone size: NA
J gene: TRBJ2-5
D gene: NA
CDR3 protein: CASSPPVGTEYQETQYF
CDR3 DNA: TGTGCCAGCAGTCCCCCCGTGGGCACAGAGTACCAAGAGACCCAGTACTTC

V gene: TRBV5-6
clone size: NA
J gene: TRBJ2-5
D gene: NA
CDR3 protein: CASSLGGSPGTEVAQYF
CDR3 DNA: TGTGCCAGCAGCTTGGGGGGCAGCCCAGGGACTGAGGTGGCCCAGTACTTC

V gene: TRBV4-1
clone size: NA
J gene: TRBJ1-1
D gene: NA
CDR3 protein: CASSPRPPGGAEAFF
CDR3 DNA: TGCGCCAGCAGCCCCAGGCCCCCGGGGGGGGCTGAAGCTTTCTTT

V gene: TRBV24-1
clone size: NA
J gene: TRBJ2-1
D gene: TRBD2
CDR3 protein: CATSVPREGRNEQFF
CDR3 DNA: TGTGCCACCAGTGTACCCCGGGAGGGTAGGAATGAGCAGTTCTTC

V gene: TRBV27
clone size: NA
J gene: TRBJ2-7
D gene: NA
CDR3 protein: CASFLSGGEQYF
CDR3 DNA: TGTGCCAGCTTTTTATCCGGTGGGGAGCAGTACTTC

V gene: TRBV7-9
clone size: NA
J gene: TRBJ1-1
D gene: NA
CDR3 protein: CASSNHMNTEAFF
CDR3 DNA: TGTGCCAGCAGCAATCACATGAACACTGAAGCTTTCTTT

V gene: TRBV12-3/TRBV12-4
clone size: NA
J gene: TRBJ2-1
D gene: NA
CDR3 protein: CQAGFVDEQFF
CDR3 DNA: TGCCAAGCAGGGTTTGTAGATGAGCAGTTCTTC

V gene: TRBV7-9
clone size: NA
J gene: TRBJ1-5
D gene: NA
CDR3 protein: CASWGGNSNQPQHF
CDR3 DNA: TGTGCCAGCTGGGGGGGCAATAGCAATCAGCCCCAGCATTTT

V gene: TRBV28
clone size: NA
J gene: TRBJ1-4
D gene: NA
CDR3 protein: CASSRPGLTNEKLFF
CDR3 DNA: TGTGCCAGCAGTCGCCCAGGGCTGACAAATGAAAAACTGTTTTTT

V gene: TRBV30
clone size: NA
J gene: TRBJ2-5
D gene: TRBD1
CDR3 protein: CAWSRDSQETQYF
CDR3 DNA: TGTGCCTGGAGTCGGGACAGCCAAGAGACCCAGTACTTC

V gene: TRBV28
clone size: NA
J gene: TRBJ1-5
D gene: NA
CDR3 protein: CASSWGESNQPQHF
CDR3 DNA: TGTGCCAGCAGTTGGGGGGAGAGCAATCAGCCCCAGCATTTT

V gene: TRBV2
clone size: NA
J gene: TRBJ2-2
D gene: NA
CDR3 protein: CASMGRELFF
CDR3 DNA: TGTGCCAGCATGGGAAGGGAGCTGTTTTTT

V gene: TRBV6-1
clone size: NA
J gene: TRBJ2-1
D gene: TRBD1
CDR3 protein: CASSLGQGRYNEQFF
CDR3 DNA: TGTGCCAGCAGCCTAGGACAGGGGCGGTACAATGAGCAGTTCTTC

V gene: TRBV23-1
clone size: NA
J gene: TRBJ1-1
D gene: NA
CDR3 protein: CARPPDEEDRHTEAFF
CDR3 DNA: TGCGCCAGACCACCTGACGAAGAAGACCGGCACACTGAAGCTTTCTTT

V gene: TRBV4-1
clone size: NA
J gene: TRBJ2-1
D gene: TRBD2
CDR3 protein: CASSQDPGGSSYNEQFF
CDR3 DNA: TGCGCCAGCAGCCAAGATCCCGGGGGGAGCTCCTACAATGAGCAGTTCTTC

V gene: TRBV27
clone size: NA
J gene: TRBJ1-6
D gene: NA
CDR3 protein: CASSPGSPRSPLHF
CDR3 DNA: TGTGCCAGCAGTCCCGGGAGCCCTCGGTCACCCCTCCACTTT

V gene: TRBV5-4
clone size: NA
J gene: TRBJ2-7
D gene: TRBD2
CDR3 protein: CASSLAHSGTSISLPYEQYF
CDR3 DNA: TGTGCCAGCAGCTTGGCTCACTCCGGGACTAGCATATCATTACCCTACGAGCAGTACTTC

V gene: TRBV9
clone size: NA
J gene: TRBJ2-3
D gene: TRBD2
CDR3 protein: CASSAPRSGRGGVTDTQYF
CDR3 DNA: TGTGCCAGCAGCGCCCCTCGAAGCGGGAGGGGCGGTGTCACAGATACGCAGTATTTT

V gene: TRBV7-9
clone size: NA
J gene: TRBJ2-3
D gene: NA
CDR3 protein: CASSQGAASTDTQYF
CDR3 DNA: TGTGCCAGCAGCCAAGGCGCAGCTAGCACAGATACGCAGTATTTT

V gene: TRBV29-1
clone size: NA
J gene: TRBJ2-7
D gene: NA
CDR3 protein: CSVEEGAYEQYF
CDR3 DNA: TGCAGCGTTGAAGAGGGGGCCTACGAGCAGTACTTC

V gene: TRBV20-1
clone size: NA
J gene: TRBJ2-7
D gene: TRBD2
CDR3 protein: CSAPPAGEYEQYF
CDR3 DNA: TGCAGTGCCCCGCCAGCGGGAGAGTACGAGCAGTACTTC

V gene: TRBV20-1
clone size: NA
J gene: TRBJ1-4
D gene: NA
CDR3 protein: CSASGEKLFF
CDR3 DNA: TGCAGTGCTAGCGGGGAAAAACTGTTTTTT

V gene: TRBV6-2/TRBV6-3
clone size: NA
J gene: TRBJ2-5
D gene: TRBD2
CDR3 protein: CASSYATTSGYQETQYF
CDR3 DNA: TGTGCCAGCAGTTACGCAACTACTAGCGGGTACCAAGAGACCCAGTACTTC

V gene: TRBV29-1
clone size: NA
J gene: TRBJ2-6
D gene: NA
CDR3 protein: CSVVGTAGANVLTF
CDR3 DNA: TGCAGCGTTGTTGGAACGGCCGGGGCCAACGTCCTGACTTTC

V gene: TRBV12-3/TRBV12-4
clone size: NA
J gene: TRBJ2-7
D gene: TRBD2
CDR3 protein: CASSPGLAGRVSYEQYF
CDR3 DNA: TGTGCCAGCAGTCCCGGACTAGCGGGCAGGGTCTCCTACGAGCAGTACTTC

V gene: TRBV9
clone size: NA
J gene: TRBJ1-1
D gene: TRBD1
CDR3 protein: CASSAVDRGKSEAFF
CDR3 DNA: TGTGCCAGCAGCGCAGTGGACAGGGGGAAATCTGAAGCTTTCTTT

V gene: TRBV10-3
clone size: NA
J gene: TRBJ1-4
D gene: TRBD1
CDR3 protein: CAISPGGSNEKLFF
CDR3 DNA: TGTGCCATCAGCCCAGGGGGGTCTAATGAAAAACTGTTTTTT

V gene: TRBV10-2
clone size: NA
J gene: TRBJ2-5
D gene: TRBD2
CDR3 protein: CASSPLAGGIETQYF
CDR3 DNA: TGCGCCAGCAGTCCCCTAGCGGGAGGTATAGAGACCCAGTACTTC

V gene: TRBV28
clone size: NA
J gene: TRBJ2-7
D gene: NA
CDR3 protein: CASSPLQQYEQYF
CDR3 DNA: TGTGCCAGCAGCCCCCTCCAGCAATACGAGCAGTACTTC

V gene: TRBV12-3/TRBV12-4
clone size: NA
J gene: TRBJ2-7
D gene: TRBD2
CDR3 protein: CASSLGDSGRAYEQYF
CDR3 DNA: TGTGCCAGCAGTTTAGGGGATAGCGGGAGGGCCTACGAGCAGTACTTC

V gene: TRBV12-3/TRBV12-4
clone size: NA
J gene: TRBJ2-4
D gene: TRBD1
CDR3 protein: CASSFLQGETDIQYF
CDR3 DNA: TGTGCCAGCAGTTTCTTGCAGGGGGAAACGGACATTCAGTACTTC

V gene: TRBV27
clone size: NA
J gene: TRBJ1-1
D gene: NA
CDR3 protein: CASSSTGVRAEAFF
CDR3 DNA: TGTGCCAGCAGCTCAACCGGGGTCCGGGCTGAAGCTTTCTTT

V gene: TRBV27
clone size: NA
J gene: TRBJ2-6
D gene: NA
CDR3 protein: CASRSGAGANVLTF
CDR3 DNA: TGTGCCAGCAGATCAGGGGCTGGGGCCAACGTCCTGACTTTC

V gene: TRBV2
clone size: NA
J gene: TRBJ2-7
D gene: NA
CDR3 protein: CAMVRAHEQYF
CDR3 DNA: TGTGCCATGGTACGTGCCCACGAGCAGTACTTC

V gene: TRBV12-5
clone size: NA
J gene: TRBJ2-1
D gene: TRBD2
CDR3 protein: CASGSLRGSSYNEQFF
CDR3 DNA: TGTGCTAGTGGTTCCCTGCGGGGGAGCTCCTACAATGAGCAGTTCTTC

V gene: TRBV2
clone size: NA
J gene: TRBJ2-7
D gene: NA
CDR3 protein: CASSGQREQYF
CDR3 DNA: TGTGCCAGCAGTGGCCAGCGGGAGCAGTACTTC